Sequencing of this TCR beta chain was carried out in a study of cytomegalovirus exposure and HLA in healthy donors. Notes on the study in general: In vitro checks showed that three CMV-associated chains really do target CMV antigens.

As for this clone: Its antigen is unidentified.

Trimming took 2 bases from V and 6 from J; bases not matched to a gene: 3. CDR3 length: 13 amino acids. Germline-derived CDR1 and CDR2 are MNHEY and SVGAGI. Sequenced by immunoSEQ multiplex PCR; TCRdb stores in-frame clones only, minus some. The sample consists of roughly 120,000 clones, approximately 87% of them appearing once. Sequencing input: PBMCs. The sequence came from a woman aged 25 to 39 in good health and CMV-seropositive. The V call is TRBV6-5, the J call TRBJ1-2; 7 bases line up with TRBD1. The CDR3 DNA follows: TGTGCCAGCAGTTACGGGACAGCTGATGGCTACACCTTC. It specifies CASSYGTADGYTF.